Listed here is a single TCR beta chain. Its antigen is unknown. Germline values: CDR1 LGHNA, CDR2 YSLEER. Trimming shortened V by 0 bases and J by 6 bases, and 13 bases separated the two germline ends. CDR3 length equals 15 residues. This sample was taken from a study of shared clonotypes between healthy human individuals. Study findings and constraints: Across subsets, estimated richness was generally greater for naive than for memory populations. Among non-shared clonotypes, generation probabilities were lower than among those shared by all four donors.

Donors, healthy HIV-negative adults, lacked recent acute infections or vaccinations. Genomic DNA (from each subset) was split evenly across several immunoSEQ plates. TCRdb keeps only in-frame clones here, not all; method: immunoSEQ multiplex PCR. In the table there are approximately 2,300,000 clones, around 92% of which are singletons. The sequence came from a man between 18 and 35 years old in good health. Some clones in this sample may be carry-over from other donors' samples. This chain links TRBV4-3 with TRBJ2-3, with D maybe TRBD2 (6 bases). The specimen was naive CD4+ T cells from PBMCs. The subset was: CD45RA+ positively selected. As DNA, the CDR3 is TGCGCCAGCAGCCAAGATGGGCGGGGCTCGGATACGCAGTATTTT. Protein: CASSQDGRGSDTQYF.